Each of the 5 T cell receptor beta chains below was sequenced from the same sample in a study of OX40 agonist ivuxolimab in advanced cancers. TCRdb keeps only in-frame clones here, not all; method: immunoSEQ multiplex PCR. The sample lists about 74,000 clones, around 87% occurring once. Sample: CD4+ or CD8+ T cells sorted from blood, taken in a trial of the OX40 agonist ivuxolimab. All receptors come from an adult with an advanced solid tumor such as melanoma, head and neck, liver or kidney cancer.

The chain couples TRBV6-1 to TRBJ1-5, with D tentatively TRBD1 (6 bases). The CDR3 loop spans 15 amino acids. The ends were cut back, 6 bases at V and 3 bases at J, with 15 bases in the middle. Germline-derived CDR1 and CDR2 are MNHNS and SASEGT. CDR3 in DNA: TGTGCCAGCAGGGGGCCAGGGGTTACCAATCAGCCCCAGCATTTT. This encodes CASRGPGVTNQPQHF.

The rearrangement uses TRBV30 and TRBJ2-2; TRBD2 aligns across 9 bases. V shed 0 bases and J 4 bases; nucleotides not matched to a gene: 6. The CDR3 has 16 residues. From germline, CDR1 is GTSNPN and CDR2 SVGIG (reference sequence). The CDR3 loop reads CAWSVLSGSGTGELFF. The CDR3 DNA follows: TGTGCCTGGAGTGTACTTAGCGGGAGTGGCACCGGGGAGCTGTTTTTT. Full variable domain (missing parts from reference TRBV30 and TRBJ2-2): SQTIHQWPATLVQPVGSPLSLECTVEGTSNPNLYWYRQAAGRGLQLLFYSVGIGQISSEVPQNLSASRPQDRQFILSSKKLLLSDSGFYLCAWSVLSGSGTGELFFGEGSRLTVL.

About this clone itself: One junction end does not reproduce the germline sequence, and a read error may be involved. This chain links TRBV6-5 with TRBJ2-5, with 8 bases aligning to TRBD2. The CDR3 is made up of 13 amino acids. CDR1 and CDR2 from the germline V gene are MNHEY and SVGAGI. CDR3 loop: CASSFSWGGRLDF. CDR3 nucleotides: TGTGCCAGCAGTTTCTCTTGGGGCGGGAGGTTGGACTTC.

The chain uses TRBV7-2 and TRBJ2-2; D remains ambiguous. Trimming stripped 3 bases from V and 1 base from J, with 9 bases between. The CDR3 runs 15 residues. CDR1 is SGHTA, CDR2 FQGNSA, per germline. CDR3 coding DNA: TGTGCCAGCAGCTTGGTGCTTTTGAACACCGGGGAGCTGTTTTTT. Its translation: CASSLVLLNTGELFF. The variable domain in full, with the rest retrieved from reference TRBV7-2 and TRBJ2-2, is GAGVSQSPSNKVTEKGKDVELRCDPISGHTALYWYRQSLGQGLEFLIYFQGNSAPDKSGLPSDRFSAERTGGSVSTLTIQRTQQEDSAVYLCASSLVLLNTGELFFGEGSRLTVL.

The rearrangement links TRBV4-1 to TRBJ1-2, with no clear D. CDR3 length: 14 amino acids. Trimming removed 1 base at V and 6 bases at J, with 12 bases between. Germline CDR1 is MGHRA and CDR2 is YSYEKL. For the CDR3, the DNA is TGCGCCAGCAGCCAAGTGCGGGGTGGCCATGGCTACACCTTC. Protein: CASSQVRGGHGYTF.